One sample yielded the 2 T cell receptor beta chains listed below, sequenced in a study of patients and donors after allogeneic stem cell transplantation (dated by TCRdb to about 2020). The method was RT-PCR. TCRdb lists the instrument as NextSeq 550. In-frame beta chains were kept once TCRdb had trimmed the public reads at Q25 with fastp and called clones with MiXCR. Entries that share a CDR3 protein sequence are merged under the most common genes and DNA. The sample table records some 880,000 distinct CDR3 sequences; 18% of these occur just once. The ten largest clones add up to 6% of the sample. Sequencing was done on a sample of blood, either unsorted or a sorted T cell fraction (not recorded which). The receptors shown here come from a human donor who was either an allogeneic HSCT recipient or a stem cell or donor lymphocyte infusion donor (not recorded which). It is not recorded whose cells these are; they may come from a transplant donor.

This clonotype was observed a few times. V and J are TRBV12-3 or TRBV12-4 and TRBJ2-7; 7 bases align to TRBD1. J gave up 4 bases and V 5 bases, and 5 bases lay outside the gene matches. The CDR3 has 13 residues. CDR3 residues: CASSRRTGYEQYF. Here the CDR3 DNA reads TGTGCCAGCAGTCGACGGACAGGTTACGAGCAGTACTTC.

This clonotype was detected only a few times. This chain connects TRBV24-1 to TRBJ2-5; 9 positions match TRBD2. Germline values: CDR1 KGHDR, CDR2 SFDVKD. Trimming removed 6 bases from V and 2 bases from J; junction bases left unmatched: 6. This CDR3 region has 15 residues. The CDR3 spells CATSPSGEKQETQYF. The CDR3 DNA reads as TGTGCCACCAGTCCTAGCGGGGAGAAACAAGAGACCCAGTACTTC.